The 25 T cell receptor beta chains reported below all come from one sample, sequenced in a study of monozygotic twins with inflammatory bowel disease. TCRdb processed the 5' RACE reads again and assigns one entry to each CDR3 protein, with no DNA. This specimen shows 150,000 to 200,000 distinct CDR3 sequences; the ten leading clones hold about 2.4%. The sample taken for sequencing was blood. These receptors originate from a human donor with ulcerative colitis or Crohn's disease, or a healthy co-twin of an affected twin (not recorded which).

This chain links TRBV5-6 with TRBJ2-7. This CDR3 is built from 16 residues. Germline V gene lookup returns CDR1 SGHDT and CDR2 YYEEEE. The CDR3 spells CASSSTRTEGGYEQYF.

V gene TRBV10-3 combines with J gene TRBJ2-1; with no DNA, the TCRdb D assignment of TRBD2 cannot be verified. The CDR3 spans 16 residues. Germline lookup yields CDR1 ENHRY and CDR2 SYGVKD. The CDR3 sequence is CAISDVGTSGSDEQFF.

J is TRBJ2-1 and V is TRBV12-3 or TRBV12-4; TCRdb outputs TRBD2, but without DNA this stays unchecked. The CDR3 is 14 amino acids. CDR3 residues: CASSFGGTLNEQFF.

This rearrangement joins TRBV20-1 to TRBJ2-1; checking the TCRdb D call of TRBD2 is not possible without DNA. This CDR3 is built from 14 residues. CDR1 and CDR2 from the germline V gene are DFQATT and SNEGSKA (reference sequence). The CDR3 protein is CSARRGLAYNEQFF.

The chain couples TRBV5-1 to TRBJ2-5; checking the TCRdb D call of TRBD1 is not possible without DNA. Germline loops: CDR1 SGHRS, CDR2 YFSETQ. The CDR3 consists of 15 residues. CDR3 sequence reads: CASSPYWTGQETQYF.

This chain joins TRBV13 and TRBJ2-3; no DNA is available, so the TRBD2 call from TCRdb remains unchecked. The V gene's germline CDR1 is PRHDT and CDR2 FYEKMQ (reference sequence). The CDR3 has 18 residues. CDR3: CASSSSGGSFSRTDTQYF.

The chain joins TRBV6-5 to TRBJ2-1; with no DNA, the TCRdb D assignment of TRBD2 cannot be verified. This CDR3 comprises 15 residues. CDR1 and CDR2 from the germline V gene are MNHEY and SVGAGI. The CDR3 is CASRASGNPYNEQFF.

The chain joins TRBV12-3 or TRBV12-4 to TRBJ2-7; with no DNA, the TCRdb D assignment of TRBD1 cannot be verified. The CDR3 runs 14 residues. The CDR3 loop is CASSFRQGAHEQYF.

The V call is TRBV29-1, the J call TRBJ1-1; there is no DNA to check the TCRdb D call of TRBD1. The CDR3 loop spans 14 amino acids. CDR1 is SQVTM and CDR2 is ANQGSEA in the germline V gene. CDR3: CSAGEDREGTEAFF.

This chain links TRBV11-2 with TRBJ2-1; lacking DNA, the TRBD2 call made by TCRdb goes unchecked. Germline lookup yields CDR1 SGHAT and CDR2 FQNNGV. The CDR3 contains 18 residues. The CDR3 protein is CASSFPPTSVVGDNEQFF.

This rearrangement joins TRBV5-5 to TRBJ1-2; the D gene TCRdb calls, TRBD1, cannot be checked with no DNA. This CDR3 is built from 15 residues. The V gene's germline CDR1 is SGHKS and CDR2 YYEKEE (reference sequence). The CDR3 spells CASSLAGVRVYGYTF.

The CDR3: CASRKDGSPLHF. V is TRBV7-3 and J is TRBJ1-6. Germline V CDR1 and CDR2: SGHTA, FQGTGA. The CDR3 is 12 amino acids. The full variable domain, in which reference TRBV7-3 and TRBJ1-6 provide the parts outside the CDR3, is GAGVSQTPSNKVTEKGKYVELRCDPISGHTALYWYRQSLGQGPEFLIYFQGTGAADDSGLPNDRFFAVRPEGSVSTLKIQRTERGDSAVYLCASRKDGSPLHFGNGTRLTVT.

The rearrangement uses TRBV2 and TRBJ2-6; TCRdb reports TRBD1, a call that lacks DNA to check it against. The CDR3 contains 19 residues. CDR1 SNHLY and CDR2 FYNNEI come from the germline V gene. CDR3 protein: CASLHETVGAPSGANVLTF.

V is TRBV2 and J is TRBJ1-6. The CDR3 consists of 12 residues. Germline-derived CDR1 and CDR2 are SNHLY and FYNNEI. The CDR3: CASRRDGSPLHF. Complete variable domain (other parts from reference TRBV2 and TRBJ1-6): EPEVTQTPSHQVTQMGQEVILRCVPISNHLYFYWYRQILGQKVEFLVSFYNNEISEKSEIFDDQFSVERPDGSNFTLKIRSTKLEDSAMYFCASRRDGSPLHFGNGTRLTVT.

The CDR3 is CARSGRETVYGYTF. J is TRBJ1-2 and V is TRBV5-3; TCRdb calls TRBD1, which cannot be checked without DNA. TRBV5-3 belongs to the ORF category, with a function that is uncertain. The CDR3 runs to 14 residues.

The chain recombines TRBV20-1 with TRBJ2-2. Germline V gene lookup returns CDR1 DFQATT and CDR2 SNEGSKA (reference sequence). The CDR3 has 13 residues. This chain's CDR3 is CSARDPGTGELFF.

This rearrangement joins TRBV5-1 to TRBJ2-1; the D call from TCRdb, TRBD2, cannot be confirmed without DNA. CDR1 and CDR2 from the germline V gene are SGHRS and YFSETQ. The CDR3 has 16 amino acids. CDR3 region: CASSLEPSGGGNEQFF.

The chain has TRBV11-3 and TRBJ1-1; TCRdb proposes TRBD1, but this gene call is untestable without DNA. The CDR3 consists of 16 residues. Germline V gene lookup returns CDR1 SGHNT and CDR2 YENEEA. The chain's CDR3 is CASSLDTRQGATEAFF. Filled out from reference TRBV11-3 and TRBJ1-1, the complete variable domain reads EAGVVQSPRYKIIEKKQPVAFWCNPISGHNTLYWYLQNLGQGPELLIRYENEEAVDDSQLPKDRFSAERLKGVDSTLKIQPAELGDSAVYLCASSLDTRQGATEAFFGQGTRLTVV.

The rearrangement uses TRBV18 and TRBJ1-1; lacking DNA, the TRBD1 call made by TCRdb goes unchecked. The CDR3 spans 15 residues. Germline lookup yields CDR1 KGHSH and CDR2 LQKENI. CDR3 protein: CASSRTAGSNTEAFF. The whole variable domain, filled in from reference TRBV18 and TRBJ1-1, reads NAGVMQNPRHLVRRRGQEARLRCSPMKGHSHVYWYRQLPEEGLKFMVYLQKENIIDESGMPKERFSAEFPKEGPSILRIQQVVRGDSAAYFCASSRTAGSNTEAFFGQGTRLTVV.

The chain is built from TRBV6-1 and TRBJ1-6; the TCRdb D gene call, TRBD1, has no DNA to confirm it. The length of the CDR3 is 15 residues. Germline V CDR1 and CDR2: MNHNS, SASEGT. The CDR3 reads CASSSTGGENSPLHF.

The chain carries TRBV20-1 and TRBJ1-4. Germline assignment: CDR1 DFQATT and CDR2 SNEGSKA (reference sequence). The CDR3 runs 15 residues. The chain's CDR3 is CSASVKRVTNEKLFF.

CDR3 residues: CASSTSPFPSSNEQFF. This chain joins TRBV19 and TRBJ2-1; TCRdb designates TRBD1, a call that cannot be tested without DNA. The germline V gene has CDR1 LNHDA and CDR2 SQIVND (reference sequence). This CDR3 is built from 16 residues.

The chain is built from TRBV29-1 and TRBJ2-5; TCRdb's D gene call, TRBD1, goes unchecked for lack of DNA. CDR3 length: 11 amino acids. Germline assignment: CDR1 SQVTM and CDR2 ANQGSEA. CDR3: CSYYRGETQYF.

The chain combines TRBV6-4 with TRBJ2-3; the TRBD1 assignment by TCRdb is unverifiable without DNA. The CDR3 consists of 14 residues. Germline V gene data show CDR1 as MRHNA and CDR2 as SNTAGT. This CDR3 is CASSDSDRVGTQYF.

V usage is TRBV4-3 and J usage is TRBJ2-1. The CDR3 totals 16 residues. The germline gives CDR1 LGHNA, CDR2 YSLEER. The CDR3 loop reads CASSQDYTPSYNEQFF.